This T cell receptor beta chain came from a study of CD8 T cells in ankylosing spondylitis. The length of the CDR3 is 14 residues. The V segment lost 5 bases and the J segment 3 bases; nucleotides outside the gene matches: 5. Germline V CDR1 and CDR2: SGHVS, FNYEAQ. Study conclusions and caveats: Reportedly, matched ankylosing spondylitis synovial fluid was significantly enriched for disease-linked clones. The authors found the disease-linked clones to be CD8+ and relatively rare in peripheral blood.

This clonotype was recorded many times. Its antigen is unidentified. Quantitative molecular-barcoded 5'-RACE generated the TCR beta libraries. TCRdb re-derived calls from the 5' RACE reads in MiXCR, one entry per CDR3 protein. The table shows fewer than 250,000 distinct CDR3 sequences, with 10% occurring only once. The chain combines TRBV7-6 with TRBJ2-7; 9 positions match TRBD1. This clonotype was sampled from a male donor with ankylosing spondylitis or in good health (not recorded which). Specimen: blood, either unsorted or a sorted T cell fraction (not recorded which). CDR3: CASSPDRGVYEQYF. As DNA, the CDR3 is TGTGCCAGCAGCCCGGACAGGGGAGTCTACGAGCAGTACTTC.